What follows are 10 T cell receptor beta chains derived from one specimen sequenced in a study of cytomegalovirus exposure and HLA in healthy donors. Primers for the PCR totalled 60 Vbeta and 13 Jbeta. Sequenced by immunoSEQ multiplex PCR; TCRdb stores in-frame clones only, minus some. In total, the table holds more than 95,000 clones. The sample comprised PBMCs. The receptor source for this set is a man younger than 40 in good health and CMV-seronegative.

The chain has TRBV6-5 and TRBJ2-7; TRBD1 aligns across 7 bases. CDR3 length: 14 residues. Germline CDR1 reads MNHEY; CDR2 reads SVGAGI. V dropped 6 bases and J dropped 5; count of bases not matched to a gene: 10. The CDR3 nucleotides read TGTGCCAGCAGCGACAGGGATCATAGAGACGAGCAGTACTTC. This sequence encodes CASSDRDHRDEQYF.

The chain couples TRBV14 to TRBJ2-7, with 8 bases fitting TRBD2. The germline CDR1 and CDR2 sequences are SGHDN and FVKESK. With V trimmed by 1 base and J by 2 bases, 4 bases remained unmatched. The CDR3 contains 15 residues. CDR3 region: CASSQVIGGAYEQYF. The CDR3 DNA is TGTGCCAGCAGCCAAGTAATCGGGGGGGCCTACGAGCAGTACTTC.

The J gene is TRBJ2-5, the V gene TRBV12-5, with 7 bases that match TRBD1. After removal of 5 bases from V and 0 bases from J, the junction contained 6 bases not matched to a gene. Germline V lookup: CDR1 LGHNT, CDR2 FRNRAP. CDR3 length equals 15 residues. The CDR3 nucleotides are TGTGCTAGTGGTCTACAACAGGGGTACCAAGAGACCCAGTACTTC. Translation: CASGLQQGYQETQYF.

The chain couples TRBV9 to TRBJ1-1; 7 nucleotides agree with TRBD1. Losses at the gene ends were 3 bases for V and 3 bases for J; bases not matched to a gene: 8. CDR3 length: 15 amino acids. Looked up from germline, CDR1 is SGDLS and CDR2 is YYNGEE. The CDR3 DNA is TGTGCCAGCAGCGACACAGGGGATAGGGACACTGAAGCTTTCTTT. Its translation: CASSDTGDRDTEAFF.

The chain carries TRBV15 and TRBJ2-7; 11 bases map to TRBD2. V lost 0 bases and J lost 4; bases outside the gene matches: 2. CDR1 and CDR2 (germline): LNHNV, YYDKDF (reference sequence). CDR3 length: 15 amino acids. In DNA form, the CDR3 reads TGTGCCACCAGCAGAGATACTAGCGGGAGTTACGAGCAGTACTTC. The encoded protein is CATSRDTSGSYEQYF. Variable domain in full (rest from reference TRBV15 and TRBJ2-7): DAMVIQNPRYQVTQFGKPVTLSCSQTLNHNVMYWYQQKSSQAPKLLFHYYDKDFNNEADTPDNFQSRRPNTSFCFLDIRSPGLGDTAMYLCATSRDTSGSYEQYFGPGTRLTVT.

V gene TRBV29-1 combines with J gene TRBJ1-1; 9 bases align to TRBD1. Germline CDR1 reads SQVTM; CDR2 reads ANQGSEA. J gave up 0 bases and V 4 bases, and 3 bases lay outside the gene matches. The CDR3 covers 14 residues. The CDR3 protein is CSVGTGALNTEAFF. CDR3 nucleotides: TGCAGCGTTGGGACAGGGGCCTTGAACACTGAAGCTTTCTTT.

The chain links TRBV4-2 to TRBJ2-1; TRBD2 agrees at 13 bases. This CDR3 contains 19 residues. V lost 3 bases, J lost 1 base, and 9 bases stayed unmatched. CDR1 and CDR2 from the germline V gene are LGHNA and YNFKEQ. CDR3 sequence reads: CASSHGTSGEEASYNEQFF. In nucleotides, the CDR3 is TGTGCCAGCAGCCACGGGACTAGCGGGGAAGAGGCTTCCTACAATGAGCAGTTCTTC.

V and J are TRBV7-2 and TRBJ2-5; D is perhaps TRBD1 (6 bases). This CDR3 region has 17 residues. Germline V lookup: CDR1 SGHTA, CDR2 FQGNSA. V lost 3 bases and J 2 bases, leaving 19 bases between the germline ends. In nucleotides, the CDR3 is TGTGCCAGCAGCTTCGACAGGCCCCTAATCCTTCAAGAGACCCAGTACTTC. Protein product: CASSFDRPLILQETQYF.

J is TRBJ2-2 and V is TRBV30, with D hard to call. Trimming shortened V by 1 base and J by 0 bases, and 9 bases separated the two germline ends. Germline values: CDR1 GTSNPN, CDR2 SVGIG (reference sequence). The CDR3 totals 15 residues. This CDR3 reads CAWSGANANTGELFF. In DNA form, the CDR3 reads TGTGCCTGGAGTGGGGCAAACGCGAACACCGGGGAGCTGTTTTTT.

This chain uses TRBV11-3 with TRBJ2-3; TRBD2 matches 10 bases. This CDR3 contains 17 residues. Germline V gene lookup returns CDR1 SGHNT and CDR2 YENEEA. Trimming took 3 bases from V and 0 from J; bases not matched to a gene: 6. This chain's CDR3 is CASSFGTTSGSTDTQYF. As DNA, the CDR3 is TGTGCCAGCAGCTTCGGTACGACTAGCGGGAGCACAGATACGCAGTATTTT.